The sequence of this T cell receptor (beta chain) was determined in a study of cytomegalovirus exposure and HLA in healthy donors. Trimming stripped 3 bases from V and 8 bases from J, with 13 bases between. Germline V gene data show CDR1 as MNHNS and CDR2 as SASEGT. This CDR3 spans 14 amino acids. Measured with immunoSEQ multiplex PCR; TCRdb has only the in-frame clones, and not every one. The sample yields more than 120,000 clones, approximately 88% seen once. This clone was picked up a small number of times. The V gene is TRBV6-1, the J gene TRBJ1-4, with D possibly being TRBD1 (5 bases). The receptor was isolated from a man between 18 and 35 years old in good health and CMV-seropositive. The specimen was PBMCs. This chain's CDR3 is CASSDGQGSEKLFF. The CDR3, as DNA: TGTGCCAGCAGTGACGGGCAGGGTAGCGAAAAACTGTTTTTT.